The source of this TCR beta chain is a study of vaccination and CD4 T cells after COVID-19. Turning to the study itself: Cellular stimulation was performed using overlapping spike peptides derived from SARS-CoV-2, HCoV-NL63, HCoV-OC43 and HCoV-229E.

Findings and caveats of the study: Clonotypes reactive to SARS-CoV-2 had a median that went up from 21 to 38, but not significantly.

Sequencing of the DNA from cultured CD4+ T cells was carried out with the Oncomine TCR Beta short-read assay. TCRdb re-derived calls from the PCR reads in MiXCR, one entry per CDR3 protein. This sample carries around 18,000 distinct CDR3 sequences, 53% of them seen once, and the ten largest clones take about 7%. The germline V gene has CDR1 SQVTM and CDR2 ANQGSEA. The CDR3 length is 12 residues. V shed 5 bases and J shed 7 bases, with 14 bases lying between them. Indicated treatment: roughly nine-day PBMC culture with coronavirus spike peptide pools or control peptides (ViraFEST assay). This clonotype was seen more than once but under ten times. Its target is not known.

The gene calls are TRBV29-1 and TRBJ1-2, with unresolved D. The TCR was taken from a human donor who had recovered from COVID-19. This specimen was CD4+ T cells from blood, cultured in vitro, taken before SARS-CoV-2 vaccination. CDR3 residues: CSVLPQYGGYTF. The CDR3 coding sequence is TGCAGCGTTCTCCCCCAGTATGGTGGCTACACCTTC. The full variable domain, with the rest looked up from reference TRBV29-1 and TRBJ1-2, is SAVISQKPSRDICQRGTSLTIQCQVDSQVTMMFWYRQQPGQSLTLIATANQGSEATYESGFVIDKFPISRPNLTFSTLTVSNMSPEDSSIYLCSVLPQYGGYTFGSGTRLTVV.